Sequencing of this T cell receptor (beta chain) was carried out in a study of HIV-infected patients and healthy controls. This clonotype was picked up many times. cDNA was made from approximately 0.55 ug RNA using alpha and beta constant primers. Using multiplexing indices, alpha and beta chain libraries were generated apart by chain-specific third strand synthesis. From the 5' RACE reads, TCRdb called clonotypes with MiXCR, one entry per CDR3 protein. The table shows approximately 14,000 distinct CDR3 sequences, with roughly 9.9% occurring only once. All unsorted peripheral T cells were captured because whole blood was used without fractionation. CDR3 length equals 15 residues. The trim removed 7 bases at V and 7 bases at J, leaving 12 bases unmatched. Germline V gene data show CDR1 as DFQATT and CDR2 as SNEGSKA (reference sequence).

Sequencing input: blood. This rearrangement joins TRBV20-1 to TRBJ1-4, with 10 bases fitting TRBD1. The sequence derives from an adult in good health. The CDR3 here is CSVTPIDRGREKLFF. The CDR3 DNA reads as TGCAGTGTCACACCAATTGACAGGGGGCGTGAAAAACTGTTTTTT.